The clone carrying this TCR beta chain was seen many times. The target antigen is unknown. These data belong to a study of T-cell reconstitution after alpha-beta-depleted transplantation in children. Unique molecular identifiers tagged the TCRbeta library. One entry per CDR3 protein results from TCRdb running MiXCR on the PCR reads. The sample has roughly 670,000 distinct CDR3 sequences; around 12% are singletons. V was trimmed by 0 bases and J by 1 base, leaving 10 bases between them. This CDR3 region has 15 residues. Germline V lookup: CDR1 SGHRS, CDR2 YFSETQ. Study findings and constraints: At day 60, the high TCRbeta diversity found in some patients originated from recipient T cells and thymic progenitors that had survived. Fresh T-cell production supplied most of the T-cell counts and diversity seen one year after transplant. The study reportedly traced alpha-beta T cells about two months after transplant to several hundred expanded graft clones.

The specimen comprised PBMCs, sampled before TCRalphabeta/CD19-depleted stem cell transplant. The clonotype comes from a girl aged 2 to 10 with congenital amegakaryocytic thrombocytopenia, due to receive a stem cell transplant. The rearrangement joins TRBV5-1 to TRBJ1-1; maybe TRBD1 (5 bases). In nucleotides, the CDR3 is TGCGCCAGCAGCTTGGGGGGGGTAAGGAACACTGAAGCTTTCTTT. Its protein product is CASSLGGVRNTEAFF.